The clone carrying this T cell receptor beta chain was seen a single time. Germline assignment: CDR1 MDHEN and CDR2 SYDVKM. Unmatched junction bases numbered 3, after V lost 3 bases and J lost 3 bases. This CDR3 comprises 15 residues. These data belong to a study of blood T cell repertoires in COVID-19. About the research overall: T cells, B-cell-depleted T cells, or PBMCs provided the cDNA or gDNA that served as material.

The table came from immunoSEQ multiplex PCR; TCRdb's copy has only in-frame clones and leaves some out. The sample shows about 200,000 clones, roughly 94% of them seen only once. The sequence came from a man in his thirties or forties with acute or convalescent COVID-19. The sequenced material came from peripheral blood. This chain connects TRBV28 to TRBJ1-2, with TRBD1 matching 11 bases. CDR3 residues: CASSLLGQGDYGYTF. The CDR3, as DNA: TGTGCCAGCAGTTTGCTGGGACAGGGGGACTATGGCTACACCTTC.